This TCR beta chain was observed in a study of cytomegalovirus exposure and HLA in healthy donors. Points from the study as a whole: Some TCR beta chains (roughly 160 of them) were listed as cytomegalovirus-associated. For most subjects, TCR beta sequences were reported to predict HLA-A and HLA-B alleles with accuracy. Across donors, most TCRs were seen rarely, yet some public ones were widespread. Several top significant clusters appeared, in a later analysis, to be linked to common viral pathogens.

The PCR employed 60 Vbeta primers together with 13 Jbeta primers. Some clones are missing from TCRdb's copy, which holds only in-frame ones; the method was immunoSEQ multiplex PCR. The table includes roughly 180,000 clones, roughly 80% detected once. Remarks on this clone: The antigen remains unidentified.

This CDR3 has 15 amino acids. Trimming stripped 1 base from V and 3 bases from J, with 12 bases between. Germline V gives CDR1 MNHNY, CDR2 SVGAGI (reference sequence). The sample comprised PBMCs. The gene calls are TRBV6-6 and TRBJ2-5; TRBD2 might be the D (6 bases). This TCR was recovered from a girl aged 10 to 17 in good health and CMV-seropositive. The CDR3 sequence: CASSYWGVMEETQYF. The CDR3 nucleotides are TGTGCCAGCAGTTACTGGGGGGTTATGGAAGAGACCCAGTACTTC.